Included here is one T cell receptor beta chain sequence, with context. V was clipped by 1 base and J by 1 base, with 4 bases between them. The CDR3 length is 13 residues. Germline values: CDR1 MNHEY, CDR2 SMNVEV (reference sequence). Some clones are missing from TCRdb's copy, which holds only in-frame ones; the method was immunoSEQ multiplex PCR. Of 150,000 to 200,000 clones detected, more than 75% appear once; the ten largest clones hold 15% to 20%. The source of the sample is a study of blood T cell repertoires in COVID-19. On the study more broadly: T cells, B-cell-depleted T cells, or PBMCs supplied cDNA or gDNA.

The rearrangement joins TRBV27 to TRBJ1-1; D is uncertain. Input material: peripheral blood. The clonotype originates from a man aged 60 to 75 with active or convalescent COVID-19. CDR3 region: CASSLFRNTEAFF. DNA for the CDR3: TGTGCCAGCAGTTTATTTAGGAACACTGAAGCTTTCTTT.